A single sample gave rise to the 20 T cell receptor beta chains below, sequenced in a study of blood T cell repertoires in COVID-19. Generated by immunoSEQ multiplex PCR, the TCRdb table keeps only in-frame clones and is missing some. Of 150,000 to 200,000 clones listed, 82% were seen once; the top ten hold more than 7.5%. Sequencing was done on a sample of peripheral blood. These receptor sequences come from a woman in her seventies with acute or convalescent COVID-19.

Here the CDR3 reads CASSLGLGYNEQFF. The CDR3 nucleotides are TGTGCCAGCAGTTTGGGACTGGGTTACAATGAGCAGTTCTTC. V usage is TRBV28 and J usage is TRBJ2-1; perhaps TRBD2 as D (6 bases). CDR1 and CDR2 from the germline V gene are MDHEN and SYDVKM. The CDR3 runs 14 residues. V gave up 3 bases and J gave up 4 bases, with 10 bases separating them. The full variable domain, in which reference TRBV28 and TRBJ2-1 provide the parts outside the CDR3, is DVKVTQSSRYLVKRTGEKVFLECVQDMDHENMFWYRQDPGLGLRLIYFSYDVKMKEKGDIPEGYSVSREKKERFSLILESASTNQTSMYLCASSLGLGYNEQFFGPGTRLTVL.

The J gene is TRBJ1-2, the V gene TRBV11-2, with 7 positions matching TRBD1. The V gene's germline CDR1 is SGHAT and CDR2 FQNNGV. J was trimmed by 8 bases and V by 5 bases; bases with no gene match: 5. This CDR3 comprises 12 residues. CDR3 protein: CASSSDRVGYTF. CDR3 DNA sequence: TGTGCCAGCAGCAGCGACAGGGTAGGCTACACCTTC.

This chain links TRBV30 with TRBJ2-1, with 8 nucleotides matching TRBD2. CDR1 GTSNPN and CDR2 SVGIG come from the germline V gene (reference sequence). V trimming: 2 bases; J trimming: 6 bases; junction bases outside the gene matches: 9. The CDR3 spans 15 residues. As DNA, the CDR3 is TGTGCCTGGAGTTATCCGGGACTAGGCCTCAATGAGCAGTTCTTC. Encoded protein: CAWSYPGLGLNEQFF. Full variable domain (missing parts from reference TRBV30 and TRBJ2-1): SQTIHQWPATLVQPVGSPLSLECTVEGTSNPNLYWYRQAAGRGLQLLFYSVGIGQISSEVPQNLSASRPQDRQFILSSKKLLLSDSGFYLCAWSYPGLGLNEQFFGPGTRLTVL.

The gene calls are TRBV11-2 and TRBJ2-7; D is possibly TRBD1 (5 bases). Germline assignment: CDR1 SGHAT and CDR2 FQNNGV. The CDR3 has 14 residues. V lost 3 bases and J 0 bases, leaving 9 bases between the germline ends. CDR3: CASSFQGPSYEQYF. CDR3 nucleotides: TGTGCCAGCAGCTTCCAGGGCCCCTCCTACGAGCAGTACTTC.

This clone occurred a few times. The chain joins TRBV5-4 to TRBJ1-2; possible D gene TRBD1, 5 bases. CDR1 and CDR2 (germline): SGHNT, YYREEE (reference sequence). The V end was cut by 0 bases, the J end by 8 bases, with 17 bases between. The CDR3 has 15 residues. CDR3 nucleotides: TGTGCCAGCAGCTTGGATCCGGTGACAGACCACGGCTACACCTTC. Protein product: CASSLDPVTDHGYTF.

CDR3 bases: TGTGCCACCAGTGATTTGGGGACAGGGGGCGGGGAAGCTTTCTTT. Translating it yields CATSDLGTGGGEAFF. The rearrangement joins TRBV24-1 to TRBJ1-1; 12 bases agree with TRBD1. CDR1 is KGHDR and CDR2 is SFDVKD in the germline V gene. The J segment lost 8 bases and the V segment lost 0 bases, leaving 3 bases of the junction unmatched. The CDR3 covers 15 residues.

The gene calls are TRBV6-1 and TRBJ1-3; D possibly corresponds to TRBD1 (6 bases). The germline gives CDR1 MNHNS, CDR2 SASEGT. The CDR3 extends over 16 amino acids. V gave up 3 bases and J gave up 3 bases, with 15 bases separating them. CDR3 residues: CASSDLQGFSGNTIYF. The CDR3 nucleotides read TGTGCCAGCAGTGACCTACAGGGATTTAGTGGAAACACCATATATTTT.

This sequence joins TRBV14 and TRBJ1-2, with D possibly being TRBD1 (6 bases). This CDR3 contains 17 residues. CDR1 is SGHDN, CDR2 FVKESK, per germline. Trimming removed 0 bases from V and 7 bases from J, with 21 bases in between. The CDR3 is CASSQDPDGAGAGGYTF. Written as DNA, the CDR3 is TGTGCCAGCAGCCAAGATCCGGATGGGGCGGGGGCTGGTGGCTACACCTTC.

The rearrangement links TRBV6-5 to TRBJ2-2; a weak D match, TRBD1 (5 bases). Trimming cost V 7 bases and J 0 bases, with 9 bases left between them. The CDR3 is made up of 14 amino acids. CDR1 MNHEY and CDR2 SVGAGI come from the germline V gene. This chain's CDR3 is CASIGHPNTGELFF. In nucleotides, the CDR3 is TGTGCCAGCATTGGACACCCGAACACCGGGGAGCTGTTTTTT.

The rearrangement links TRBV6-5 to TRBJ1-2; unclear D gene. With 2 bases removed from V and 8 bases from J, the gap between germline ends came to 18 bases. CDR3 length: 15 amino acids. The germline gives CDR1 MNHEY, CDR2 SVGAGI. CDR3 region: CASSYQHVASGGYTF. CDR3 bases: TGTGCCAGCAGTTACCAACACGTTGCGTCAGGAGGCTACACCTTC.

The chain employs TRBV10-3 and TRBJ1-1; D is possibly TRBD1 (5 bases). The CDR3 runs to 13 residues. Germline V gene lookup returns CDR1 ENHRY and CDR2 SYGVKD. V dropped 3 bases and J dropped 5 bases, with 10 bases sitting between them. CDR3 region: CAISDRGGTEAFF. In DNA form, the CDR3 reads TGTGCCATCAGTGACCGGGGGGGTACTGAAGCTTTCTTT.

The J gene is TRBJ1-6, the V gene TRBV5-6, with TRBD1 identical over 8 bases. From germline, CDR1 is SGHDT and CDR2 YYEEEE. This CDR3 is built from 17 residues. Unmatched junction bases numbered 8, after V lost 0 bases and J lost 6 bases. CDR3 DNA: TGTGCCAGCAGCTTGGGGTCAGGGGGCAATGGTAATTCACCCCTCCACTTT. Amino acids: CASSLGSGGNGNSPLHF.

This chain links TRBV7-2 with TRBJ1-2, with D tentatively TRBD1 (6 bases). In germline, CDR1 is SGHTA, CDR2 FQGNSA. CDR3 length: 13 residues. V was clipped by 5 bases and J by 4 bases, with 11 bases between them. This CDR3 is CASSREGVYGYTF. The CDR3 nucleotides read TGTGCCAGCAGCCGGGAGGGGGTCTATGGCTACACCTTC.

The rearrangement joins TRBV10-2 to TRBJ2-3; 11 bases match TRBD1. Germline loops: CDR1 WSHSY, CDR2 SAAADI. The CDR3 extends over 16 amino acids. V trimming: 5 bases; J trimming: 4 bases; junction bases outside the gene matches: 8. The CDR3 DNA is TGCGCCAGCAGTCCCCGGACAGGGGGCGCCGCAGATACGCAGTATTTT. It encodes CASSPRTGGAADTQYF.

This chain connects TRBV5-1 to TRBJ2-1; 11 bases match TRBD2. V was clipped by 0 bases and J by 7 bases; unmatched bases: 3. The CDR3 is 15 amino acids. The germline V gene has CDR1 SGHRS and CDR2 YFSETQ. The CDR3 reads CASSLGSSGGNEQFF. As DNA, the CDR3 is TGCGCCAGCAGCTTGGGTTCTAGCGGGGGGAATGAGCAGTTCTTC.

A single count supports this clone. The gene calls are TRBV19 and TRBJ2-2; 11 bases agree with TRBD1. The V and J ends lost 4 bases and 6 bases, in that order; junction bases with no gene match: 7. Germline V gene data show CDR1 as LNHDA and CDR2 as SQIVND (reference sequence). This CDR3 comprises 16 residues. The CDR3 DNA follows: TGTGCCAGTAGTAAGGACAGGGGGCGAGTCGCCGGGGAGCTGTTTTTT. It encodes CASSKDRGRVAGELFF.

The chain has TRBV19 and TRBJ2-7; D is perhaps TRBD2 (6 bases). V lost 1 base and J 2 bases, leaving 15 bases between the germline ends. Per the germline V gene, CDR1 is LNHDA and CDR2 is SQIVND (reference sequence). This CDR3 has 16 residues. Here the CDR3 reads CASSIGAGNHPYEQYF. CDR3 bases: TGTGCCAGTAGTATAGGGGCGGGAAATCATCCCTACGAGCAGTACTTC.

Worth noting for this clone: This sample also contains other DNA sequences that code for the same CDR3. The CDR3 DNA reads TGTGCCAGCAGGGCCGACAGGAACACTGAAGCTTTCTTT. This gives the protein CASRADRNTEAFF. J is TRBJ1-1 and V is TRBV2; D is perhaps TRBD1 (5 bases). Germline-derived CDR1 and CDR2 are SNHLY and FYNNEI. The CDR3 sequence is 13 residues long. V lost 6 bases to trimming and J lost 1 base, with 9 bases between them.

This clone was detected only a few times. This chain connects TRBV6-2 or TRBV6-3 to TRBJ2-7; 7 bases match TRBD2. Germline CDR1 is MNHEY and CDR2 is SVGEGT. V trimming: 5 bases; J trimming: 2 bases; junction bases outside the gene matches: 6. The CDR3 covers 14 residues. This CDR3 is CASSQWGGTYEQYF. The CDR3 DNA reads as TGTGCCAGCAGTCAATGGGGGGGAACCTACGAGCAGTACTTC.

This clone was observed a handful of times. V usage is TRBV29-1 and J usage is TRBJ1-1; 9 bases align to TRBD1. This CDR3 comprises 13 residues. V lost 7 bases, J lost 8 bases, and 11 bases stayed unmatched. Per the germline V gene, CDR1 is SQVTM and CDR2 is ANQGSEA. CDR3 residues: CSGTPQGAGEAFF. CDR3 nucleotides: TGCAGCGGGACTCCACAGGGGGCAGGAGAAGCTTTCTTT.